The present T cell receptor (beta chain) was sequenced within a study of OX40 agonist ivuxolimab in advanced cancers. Study in general: Every 2 weeks, patients got intravenous ivuxolimab at one of six dose levels (0.01-10 mg/kg).

Here immunoSEQ multiplex PCR was the method, and the copy in TCRdb shows in-frame clones only, minus some. The sample has approximately 35,000 clones, approximately 80% seen once; the top ten hold about a sixth. Whole-study results and caveats: Part of the nonresponder group also had normalized T-cell clonal expansion that was low.

V gave up 0 bases and J gave up 4 bases; unmatched junction bases: 5. The CDR3 extends over 17 amino acids. Germline assignment: CDR1 ENHRY and CDR2 SYGVKD. About this clone itself: Its cognate antigen is unknown.

The sequencing used CD4+ or CD8+ T cells sorted from blood, collected in a trial of the OX40 agonist ivuxolimab. The V and J genes are TRBV10-3 and TRBJ2-2; 10 nucleotides agree with TRBD2. The TCR sequence derives from an adult with an advanced solid tumor such as melanoma, head and neck, liver or kidney cancer. The CDR3 coding sequence is TGTGCCATCAGTGAGTCGCCTAGCGGGGGTTCCACCGGGGAGCTGTTTTTT. Translated, it gives CAISESPSGGSTGELFF.